The 31 T cell receptor beta chains below all came from one sample that was sequenced in a study of shared T cell receptors in the human thymus. Clones were sequenced by immunoSEQ multiplex PCR, and TCRdb holds only the in-frame ones, with some missing. The sample has 55,000 to 80,000 clones; about 95% are singletons. The sample taken for sequencing was thymocytes. These receptors came from a human donor.

The chain is built from TRBV5-6 and TRBJ2-7; 10 bases are shared with TRBD2. V was pared by 0 bases and J by 2 bases, with 5 bases of the junction left unmatched. The length of the CDR3 is 16 residues. The germline V gene encodes CDR1 SGHDT and CDR2 YYEEEE. This CDR3 is CASSLGGLANTYEQYF. DNA for the CDR3: TGTGCCAGCAGCTTGGGGGGACTAGCGAACACCTACGAGCAGTACTTC.

The rearrangement links TRBV2 to TRBJ1-1; D is perhaps TRBD1 (5 bases). The length of the CDR3 is 16 residues. V shed 6 bases and J shed 2 bases, with 19 bases lying between them. Germline V gene sequence: CDR1 SNHLY, CDR2 FYNNEI. The CDR3 region has the DNA TGTGCCAGCAGGAGGGTCTACCAGGGAGCAAACACTGAAGCTTTCTTT. Its protein is CASRRVYQGANTEAFF.

The sample holds one count of this clone. This chain links TRBV15 with TRBJ2-1; the D call may be TRBD1 or TRBD2 (5 bases each). Germline V gives CDR1 LNHNV, CDR2 YYDKDF (reference sequence). Trimming took 3 bases from V and 5 from J, leaving 20 bases between them. The CDR3 has 17 amino acids. DNA for the CDR3: TGTGCCACCAGCAGGGGACCGGGACCCGCTCCTCACAATGAGCAGTTCTTC. This encodes CATSRGPGPAPHNEQFF.

The V and J genes are TRBV27 and TRBJ2-3, with D uncertain. Trimming removed 2 bases at V and 4 bases at J, with 7 bases between. The CDR3 extends over 13 amino acids. Germline CDR1 MNHEY, CDR2 SMNVEV (reference sequence). The CDR3: CASSLSSADTQYF. In nucleotides, the CDR3 is TGTGCCAGCAGTTTAAGCTCCGCAGATACGCAGTATTTT.

The V gene is TRBV4-1, the J gene TRBJ2-3, with TRBD2 matching 10 bases. V shed 4 bases and J 8 bases; nucleotides not matched to a gene: 9. Germline CDR1 is MGHRA and CDR2 is YSYEKL. This CDR3 spans 15 amino acids. Here the CDR3 reads CASSPGSGGAVTQYF. The CDR3 bases are TGCGCCAGCAGCCCTGGGAGCGGGGGGGCGGTTACGCAGTATTTT.

The rearrangement links TRBV5-4 to TRBJ2-7; 9 bases are a match to TRBD1. Germline V gives CDR1 SGHNT, CDR2 YYREEE (reference sequence). V lost 7 bases to trimming and J lost 3 bases; unmatched junction nucleotides: 5. CDR3 length: 13 residues. The CDR3 DNA sequence: TGTGCCAGCCATAGACAGGGGGGCTACGAGCAGTACTTC. Protein product: CASHRQGGYEQYF.

The chain recombines TRBV4-3 with TRBJ2-2, with D possibly matching TRBD2 (5 bases). CDR1 is LGHNA and CDR2 is YSLEER in the germline V gene. The length of the CDR3 is 17 residues. With 4 bases removed from V and 2 bases from J, the gap between germline ends came to 17 bases. Here the CDR3 DNA reads TGCGCCAGCAGCCCGAGGGCTAGCCCGGTAAACACCGGGGAGCTGTTTTTT. Its protein is CASSPRASPVNTGELFF.

This clone has just a few counts. CDR3 amino acids: CASLRGQIVNEKLFF. In DNA, the CDR3 is TGTGCCAGCCTACGGGGGCAGATCGTCAATGAAAAACTGTTTTTT. This chain joins TRBV28 and TRBJ1-4, with a tentative D call TRBD1 (6 bases). The CDR3 totals 15 residues. Germline V gene lookup returns CDR1 MDHEN and CDR2 SYDVKM. Trimming pared 8 bases from V and 5 bases from J, leaving 18 bases between. The whole variable domain, remainder taken from reference TRBV28 and TRBJ1-4, is DVKVTQSSRYLVKRTGEKVFLECVQDMDHENMFWYRQDPGLGLRLIYFSYDVKMKEKGDIPEGYSVSREKKERFSLILESASTNQTSMYLCASLRGQIVNEKLFFGSGTQLSVL.

This chain joins TRBV7-9 and TRBJ1-2; maybe TRBD1 (6 bases). This CDR3 is 18 amino acids long. With 2 bases removed from V and 2 bases from J, the gap between germline ends came to 21 bases. Germline-derived CDR1 and CDR2 are SEHNR and FQNEAQ (reference sequence). CDR3 coding DNA: TGTGCCAGCAGCTTATATCCACTACCGGGACAAACCAACTATGGCTACACCTTC. This sequence encodes CASSLYPLPGQTNYGYTF.

The chain couples TRBV28 to TRBJ1-1, with 9 bases fitting TRBD1. Germline CDR1 reads MDHEN; CDR2 reads SYDVKM. The junction had 18 bases not matched to a gene; V was cut back by 5 bases and J by 2 bases. The CDR3 length is 19 residues. CDR3 amino acids: CASSPSGTGTGIINTEAFF. The CDR3 DNA follows: TGTGCCAGCAGTCCGTCTGGGACCGGGACAGGGATTATAAACACTGAAGCTTTCTTT.

The count of this clone is one. The rearrangement uses TRBV15 and TRBJ2-7; 7 nucleotides line up with TRBD1. CDR1 and CDR2 (germline): LNHNV, YYDKDF (reference sequence). Trimming at V came to 1 base and at J to 0 bases, leaving 21 bases not matched to a gene. The CDR3 covers 21 residues. CDR3 DNA: TGTGCCACCAGCAGAGGCCCCCGGGACAGTTTGGTTAAGGACGGCTCCTACGAGCAGTACTTC. It translates to CATSRGPRDSLVKDGSYEQYF.

V usage is TRBV7-9 and J usage is TRBJ1-6; 10 nucleotides match TRBD1. Germline V lookup: CDR1 SEHNR, CDR2 FQNEAQ (reference sequence). The ends lost 4 bases at V and 7 bases at J; junction bases unmatched: 13. The CDR3 contains 18 residues. CDR3 sequence reads: CASSSNRGTGVFNSPLHF. The CDR3 nucleotides are TGTGCCAGCAGCTCAAACCGCGGGACAGGGGTTTTCAATTCACCCCTCCACTTT. Filled out from reference TRBV7-9 and TRBJ1-6, the complete variable domain reads DTGVSQNPRHKITKRGQNVTFRCDPISEHNRLYWYRQTLGQGPEFLTYFQNEAQLEKSRLLSDRFSAERPKGSFSTLEIQRTEQGDSAMYLCASSSNRGTGVFNSPLHFGNGTRLTVT.

The J gene is TRBJ2-4, the V gene TRBV21-1; the table's D call, TRBD2, was not checked against the DNA. TRBV21-1 is marked as a pseudogene. The CDR3 consists of 13 residues. CDR3 DNA sequence: TGTGCCAGCCTTAGTATGGCCAAAAACATTCAGTACTTC. Translated, it gives CASLSMAKNIQYF.

J is TRBJ2-7 and V is TRBV27; D is perhaps TRBD1 (5 bases). V shed 4 bases and J shed 5 bases, with 9 bases lying between them. The CDR3 has 12 amino acids. Germline V CDR1 and CDR2: MNHEY, SMNVEV (reference sequence). This chain's CDR3 is CASSSTRDEQYF. DNA of the CDR3: TGTGCCAGCAGTTCAACCAGGGACGAGCAGTACTTC.

The V and J genes are TRBV4-1 and TRBJ2-3; the D is unclear. From germline, CDR1 is MGHRA and CDR2 YSYEKL. V was pared by 3 bases and J by 3 bases, with 13 bases between. The CDR3 is made up of 15 amino acids. As DNA, the CDR3 is TGCGCCAGCAGCCAGTTTTGGCGCTGGACAGATACGCAGTATTTT. Translation gives CASSQFWRWTDTQYF.

The V and J genes are TRBV28 and TRBJ2-1; 8 positions match TRBD2. CDR1 MDHEN and CDR2 SYDVKM come from the germline V gene. The CDR3 length is 19 residues. The J segment lost 6 bases and the V segment lost 3 bases, leaving 19 bases of the junction unmatched. The CDR3 coding sequence is TGTGCCAGCAGTTTCGGGACTAGGGAGGAACACGGGGGGTTCAATGAGCAGTTCTTC. Its protein product is CASSFGTREEHGGFNEQFF.

As DNA, the CDR3 is TGTGCCAGCAGCGTATCTGCTCGTGGGGGGCCCCTGGAAGTTTATAATTCACCCCTCCACTTT. Its protein is CASSVSARGGPLEVYNSPLHF. V usage is TRBV9 and J usage is TRBJ1-6, with a tentative D call TRBD1 (6 bases). Germline V lookup: CDR1 SGDLS, CDR2 YYNGEE. V lost 1 base and J 4 bases, leaving 27 bases between the germline ends. The CDR3 runs 21 residues.

The rearrangement links TRBV6-1 to TRBJ1-3, with D unclear. Germline assignment: CDR1 MNHNS and CDR2 SASEGT. V gave up 5 bases and J gave up 0 bases, with 11 bases separating them. The CDR3 contains 15 residues. CDR3 in DNA: TGTGCCAGCAGTAATACCTGGGTCTCTGGAAACACCATATATTTT. This sequence encodes CASSNTWVSGNTIYF.

Only one count was recorded for this clone. The chain is built from TRBV14 and TRBJ2-3, with TRBD2 matching 9 bases. CDR3 length: 16 amino acids. V shed 1 base and J 1 base; nucleotides not matched to a gene: 3. The V gene's germline CDR1 is SGHDN and CDR2 FVKESK. CDR3 bases: TGTGCCAGCAGCCAAGTAGCTAGCGGGGGCACAGATACGCAGTATTTT. The encoded protein is CASSQVASGGTDTQYF.

J is TRBJ2-7 and V is TRBV7-2; D ambiguous. The CDR3 extends over 15 amino acids. Trimming stripped 3 bases from V and 3 bases from J, with 15 bases between. Germline-derived CDR1 and CDR2 are SGHTA and FQGNSA. This CDR3 reads CASSFGPKDLYEQYF. The CDR3 DNA is TGTGCCAGCAGCTTCGGTCCCAAGGACCTCTACGAGCAGTACTTC. Full variable domain (remainder filled in from reference TRBV7-2 and TRBJ2-7): GAGVSQSPSNKVTEKGKDVELRCDPISGHTALYWYRQSLGQGLEFLIYFQGNSAPDKSGLPSDRFSAERTGGSVSTLTIQRTQQEDSAVYLCASSFGPKDLYEQYFGPGTRLTVT.

This chain uses TRBV5-1 with TRBJ2-7, with 8 bases lining up with TRBD2. The CDR3 runs 15 residues. The V gene's germline CDR1 is SGHRS and CDR2 YFSETQ. After removal of 7 bases from V and 2 bases from J, the junction contained 11 bases not matched to a gene. CDR3 DNA: TGCGCCAGCGGGCCCGGGGGGGCCGGAACCTACGAGCAGTACTTC. Translating it yields CASGPGGAGTYEQYF.

The gene calls are TRBV7-3 and TRBJ2-6; maybe TRBD1 (6 bases). Germline V lookup: CDR1 SGHTA, CDR2 FQGTGA. The CDR3 is made up of 18 amino acids. The germline V and J ends were trimmed by 5 bases and 0 bases, with 17 bases remaining between them. In DNA, the CDR3 is TGTGCCAGCAGCCTCCAGACAGGAAAGAACTCTGGGGCCAACGTCCTGACTTTC. Amino acid sequence: CASSLQTGKNSGANVLTF.

The genes are TRBV4-1 and TRBJ2-5; 8 nucleotides match TRBD2. This CDR3 comprises 18 residues. V lost 1 base and J lost 5; bases outside the gene matches: 15. Germline V gene data show CDR1 as MGHRA and CDR2 as YSYEKL. The CDR3 bases are TGCGCCAGCAGCCAAGTTTATGAAGAGCGGGGGCACCGGGAGACCCAGTACTTC. Its protein is CASSQVYEERGHRETQYF.

The rearrangement uses TRBV2 and TRBJ1-2; 9 bases line up with TRBD1. CDR1 and CDR2 from the germline V gene are SNHLY and FYNNEI. CDR3 size: 12 residues. V was clipped by 9 bases and J by 2 bases; unmatched bases: 1. CDR3 DNA sequence: TGTGCCAGGGGGACAGGGAACTATGGCTACACCTTC. It yields the protein CARGTGNYGYTF. Full variable domain (missing parts from reference TRBV2 and TRBJ1-2): EPEVTQTPSHQVTQMGQEVILRCVPISNHLYFYWYRQILGQKVEFLVSFYNNEISEKSEIFDDQFSVERPDGSNFTLKIRSTKLEDSAMYFCARGTGNYGYTFGSGTRLTVV.

J is TRBJ1-6 and V is TRBV2; D ambiguous. The CDR3 is 17 residues long. V shed 7 bases and J shed 9 bases, with 25 bases lying between them. In germline, CDR1 is SNHLY, CDR2 FYNNEI. The CDR3 DNA reads TGTGCCAGCATAATCTTCGGGAAAGAGGGTATCGGTTCACCCCTCCACTTT. This sequence encodes CASIIFGKEGIGSPLHF.

This clone is a singleton in its sample. CDR3 residues: CASWGATSYNEQFF. In nucleotides, the CDR3 is TGTGCCAGCTGGGGGGCCACATCCTACAATGAGCAGTTCTTC. The chain employs TRBV6-5 and TRBJ2-1; D possibly uses TRBD1 or TRBD2 (6 bases each). The germline V gene has CDR1 MNHEY and CDR2 SVGAGI. With 8 bases removed from V and 1 base from J, the gap between germline ends came to 12 bases. The CDR3 length is 14 residues.

This chain uses TRBV10-3 with TRBJ2-7, with TRBD1 matching over 11 bases. V trimming: 5 bases; J trimming: 3 bases; junction bases outside the gene matches: 9. Germline assignment: CDR1 ENHRY and CDR2 SYGVKD. The CDR3 length is 16 residues. CDR3: CAISFGQGATFYEQYF. CDR3 coding DNA: TGTGCCATCAGTTTTGGACAGGGGGCGACCTTCTACGAGCAGTACTTC.

This chain connects TRBV4-2 to TRBJ2-7; D is possibly TRBD2 (8 bases). CDR1 is LGHNA, CDR2 YNFKEQ, per germline. This CDR3 has 20 amino acids. The V end was cut by 0 bases, the J end by 2 bases, with 26 bases between. The CDR3 sequence is CASSQDLGAREGARTYEQYF. The CDR3 DNA follows: TGTGCCAGCAGCCAAGATCTTGGGGCTCGGGAGGGGGCGCGAACCTACGAGCAGTACTTC.

This clone appeared once. This chain links TRBV6-1 with TRBJ2-3, with 7 bases fitting TRBD2. The CDR3 contains 17 residues. The J segment lost 0 bases and the V segment lost 4 bases, leaving 10 bases of the junction unmatched. From germline, CDR1 is MNHNS and CDR2 SASEGT. The CDR3 DNA reads TGTGCCAGCAGTGCCACGGGGGGACGAACTAGCACAGATACGCAGTATTTT. Translated: CASSATGGRTSTDTQYF.

V is TRBV10-2 and J is TRBJ1-3; D gene unclear. Per germline, CDR1 WSHSY and CDR2 SAAADI. The CDR3 consists of 16 residues. V was clipped by 10 bases and J by 8 bases, with 27 bases between them. The CDR3 nucleotides read TGCGCCACCCCCAGAGGTGGACTGCCTAAGGGTCACACCATATATTTT. Translation gives CATPRGGLPKGHTIYF.

The chain carries TRBV7-2 and TRBJ1-1; unclear D gene. From germline, CDR1 is SGHTA and CDR2 FQGNSA. The CDR3 sequence is 17 residues long. V lost 2 bases, J lost 3 bases, and 19 bases lay in between. The CDR3 protein is CASSLPQDRTAHTEAFF. As DNA, the CDR3 is TGTGCCAGCAGCTTACCTCAGGATAGGACCGCACACACTGAAGCTTTCTTT.